Below are 8 T cell receptor beta chains sequenced from a single sample in a study of T cells in localized non-small cell lung cancer. TCRdb's table, derived via immunoSEQ multiplex PCR, lists solely in-frame clones and lacks some. The profile shows more than 35,000 clones, over 85% of them singletons. The sample in question was peripheral blood, obtained before any cancer treatment. The receptor source for this set is a female donor over 55 with stage I lung adenocarcinoma.

V is TRBV6-6 and J is TRBJ1-6; no definite D call. With 2 bases removed from V and 4 bases from J, the gap between germline ends came to 9 bases. CDR1 is MNHNY and CDR2 is SVGAGI in the germline V gene (reference sequence). The CDR3 spans 15 residues. CDR3 sequence reads: CASSYSPGYNSPLHF. In nucleotides, the CDR3 is TGTGCCAGCAGTTACAGTCCGGGTTATAATTCACCCCTCCACTTT.

J is TRBJ2-6 and V is TRBV19, with D possibly matching TRBD1 (6 bases). Trimming removed 3 bases at V and 0 bases at J, with 18 bases between. This CDR3 comprises 19 residues. Germline assignment: CDR1 LNHDA and CDR2 SQIVND (reference sequence). The CDR3 sequence: CASSIPFRTANSGANVLTF. CDR3 coding DNA: TGTGCCAGTAGTATCCCGTTTAGGACAGCGAACTCTGGGGCCAACGTCCTGACTTTC.

V is TRBV19 and J is TRBJ1-5; 8 bases are a match to TRBD1. Germline trimming cut 9 bases from V and 7 bases from J; bases unmatched to any gene: 14. The CDR3 has 15 amino acids. Germline CDR1 reads LNHDA; CDR2 reads SQIVND (reference sequence). The CDR3 region has the DNA TGTGCCAGCAATGGACAGGGCTTACTTGCGCAGCCCCAGCATTTT. Translated, it gives CASNGQGLLAQPQHF.

The chain links TRBV6-1 to TRBJ1-5, with 7 nucleotides matching TRBD1. The germline CDR1 and CDR2 sequences are MNHNS and SASEGT. CDR3 size: 15 residues. The junction had 7 bases not matched to a gene; V was cut back by 4 bases and J by 4 bases. The CDR3 region is CASSGEGARNQPQHF. As DNA, the CDR3 is TGTGCCAGCAGTGGGGAGGGGGCACGGAATCAGCCCCAGCATTTT.

V is TRBV19 and J is TRBJ2-3; 8 nucleotides line up with TRBD1. Per germline, CDR1 LNHDA and CDR2 SQIVND (reference sequence). V dropped 11 bases and J dropped 4; count of bases not matched to a gene: 17. The CDR3 length is 16 residues. CDR3 sequence reads: CAGKRRQGQKADTQYF. The DNA of the CDR3 is TGTGCCGGGAAAAGGCGACAGGGGCAGAAGGCAGATACGCAGTATTTT.

This sequence joins TRBV5-1 and TRBJ2-3; TRBD2 might be the D (6 bases). V lost 4 bases and J 0 bases, leaving 12 bases between the germline ends. CDR1 and CDR2 from the germline V gene are SGHRS and YFSETQ. This CDR3 comprises 15 residues. CDR3 region: CASSQEGISTDTQYF. The CDR3 DNA reads as TGCGCCAGCAGCCAGGAGGGGATAAGCACAGATACGCAGTATTTT. Drawing the rest from reference TRBV5-1 and TRBJ2-3, the complete variable domain is KAGVTQTPRYLIKTRGQQVTLSCSPISGHRSVSWYQQTPGQGLQFLFEYFSETQRNKGNFPGRFSGRQFSNSRSEMNVSTLELGDSALYLCASSQEGISTDTQYFGPGTRLTVL.

The V gene is TRBV11-2, the J gene TRBJ2-3; 7 positions match TRBD2. CDR3 length: 13 residues. The junction had 2 bases not matched to a gene; V was cut back by 2 bases and J by 6 bases. CDR1 is SGHAT and CDR2 is FQNNGV in the germline V gene. CDR3 region: CASSLRGGDTQYF. As DNA, the CDR3 is TGTGCCAGCAGCTTAAGGGGAGGGGATACGCAGTATTTT.

The chain is built from TRBV5-1 and TRBJ1-1, with 9 bases fitting TRBD1. Germline trimming cut 3 bases from V and 1 base from J; bases unmatched to any gene: 4. The germline V gene encodes CDR1 SGHRS and CDR2 YFSETQ. The CDR3 sequence is 15 residues long. The chain's CDR3 is CASSSPTGGNTEAFF. The CDR3 region has the DNA TGCGCCAGCAGCTCCCCGACAGGGGGGAACACTGAAGCTTTCTTT.